The 32 T cell receptor beta chains presented below share a single source sample, sequenced in a study of control samples from healthy donors and cancer patients. Assay used: immunoSEQ multiplex PCR; TCRdb lists only in-frame clones, some missing. The sample has 150,000 or so clones; approximately 94% are singletons. Sequencing input: blood. All receptors come from a man in his forties in good health.

The rearrangement joins TRBV7-2 to TRBJ2-7; tentatively, D is TRBD1 or TRBD2 (7 bases each). The V end was cut by 5 bases, the J end by 2 bases, with 16 bases between. Germline V gives CDR1 SGHTA, CDR2 FQGNSA. The CDR3 length is 15 residues. Written as DNA, the CDR3 is TGTGCCAGCAGCCCAGGGGGGGGGCAGCCCTACGAGCAGTACTTC. Its protein is CASSPGGGQPYEQYF.

DNA for the CDR3: TGTGCCACCAGTGATTTGAAGGGGCTAGGGACAGATACGCAGTATTTT. This encodes CATSDLKGLGTDTQYF. The V and J genes are TRBV24-1 and TRBJ2-3; D might be TRBD1 (5 bases). The CDR3 is 16 residues long. V lost 0 bases and J 3 bases, leaving 12 bases between the germline ends. CDR1 and CDR2 from the germline V gene are KGHDR and SFDVKD.

This chain joins TRBV5-1 and TRBJ1-2; TRBD1 aligns across 7 bases. CDR1 and CDR2 (germline): SGHRS, YFSETQ. J was trimmed by 7 bases and V by 4 bases; bases with no gene match: 10. The CDR3 extends over 14 amino acids. CDR3 sequence: CASSPGTVGSGYTF. The CDR3 nucleotides are TGCGCCAGCAGCCCCGGGACAGTAGGAAGTGGCTACACCTTC.

The V gene is TRBV28, the J gene TRBJ2-2, with a weak D call TRBD1 (6 bases). V lost 3 bases and J lost 3, with 11 bases in between. CDR1 MDHEN and CDR2 SYDVKM come from the germline V gene. The CDR3 contains 15 residues. This chain's CDR3 is CASSFWGRDTGELFF. CDR3 sequence (DNA): TGTGCCAGCAGTTTCTGGGGGCGGGACACCGGGGAGCTGTTTTTT.

This rearrangement joins TRBV4-2 to TRBJ2-3, with a possible D match to TRBD2 (5 bases). This CDR3 is built from 13 residues. Per the germline V gene, CDR1 is LGHNA and CDR2 is YNFKEQ. Trimming took off 2 bases at V and 11 bases at J, with 14 bases between the two ends. Written as DNA, the CDR3 is TGTGCCAGCAGCCAAATAACTAGTGGAGAGCAGTATTTT. It translates to CASSQITSGEQYF.

This clone has just one count. The rearrangement uses TRBV24-1 and TRBJ2-2; D is uncertain. V lost 7 bases and J 0 bases, leaving 14 bases between the germline ends. Germline assignment: CDR1 KGHDR and CDR2 SFDVKD. The CDR3 contains 16 residues. The CDR3 region is CATSGPDGTNTGELFF. CDR3 bases: TGTGCCACCAGCGGCCCGGACGGAACGAACACCGGGGAGCTGTTTTTT.

The chain employs TRBV6-4 and TRBJ1-5; no firm D call. In germline, CDR1 is MRHNA, CDR2 SNTAGT. Trimming cost V 2 bases and J 2 bases, with 16 bases left between them. The CDR3 is 17 amino acids. In DNA, the CDR3 is TGTGCCAGCAGTGACCCAAGCCCGCTACGTGGCAATCAGCCCCAGCATTTT. Residues: CASSDPSPLRGNQPQHF.

The genes are TRBV12-5 and TRBJ1-1, with no clear D. V shed 0 bases and J shed 5 bases, with 7 bases lying between them. The CDR3 runs 13 residues. In germline, CDR1 is LGHNT, CDR2 FRNRAP. The chain's CDR3 is CASGLVSGTEAFF. The CDR3, as DNA: TGTGCTAGTGGTTTGGTTTCCGGGACTGAAGCTTTCTTT.

The V gene is TRBV29-1, the J gene TRBJ1-2, with TRBD1 identical over 7 bases. V lost 5 bases, J lost 8 bases, and 14 bases stayed unmatched. The CDR3 extends over 14 amino acids. Germline-derived CDR1 and CDR2 are SQVTM and ANQGSEA. The CDR3 region has the DNA TGCAGCGTTTCTCCAGGGGGGTTTTCCGGCGGCTACACCTTC. Encoded protein: CSVSPGGFSGGYTF. Variable domain in full (rest from reference TRBV29-1 and TRBJ1-2): SAVISQKPSRDICQRGTSLTIQCQVDSQVTMMFWYRQQPGQSLTLIATANQGSEATYESGFVIDKFPISRPNLTFSTLTVSNMSPEDSSIYLCSVSPGGFSGGYTFGSGTRLTVV.

This clone is a singleton in its sample. The V call is TRBV7-6, the J call TRBJ2-1; a weak D match, TRBD2 (6 bases). The V and J ends lost 6 bases and 5 bases respectively, with 17 bases between them. This CDR3 spans 15 amino acids. Germline loops: CDR1 SGHVS, CDR2 FNYEAQ. Written as DNA, the CDR3 is TGTGCCAGCAGTCCTTACCCTACGGGGGACAATGAGCAGTTCTTC. Translated, it gives CASSPYPTGDNEQFF.

The genes are TRBV24-1 and TRBJ2-3; unclear D gene. This CDR3 spans 15 amino acids. Deletions cut 3 bases from V and 4 bases from J, with 13 bases between. Germline lookup yields CDR1 KGHDR and CDR2 SFDVKD. CDR3 DNA sequence: TGTGCCACCAGTGATAGGACCGTCGGCGCAGATACGCAGTATTTT. Protein product: CATSDRTVGADTQYF.

The chain employs TRBV6-5 and TRBJ1-5; a possible D gene is TRBD1 (5 bases). The length of the CDR3 is 16 residues. The V gene lost 4 bases and the J gene lost 0 bases, with 13 bases spanning the gap. Germline V gene data show CDR1 as MNHEY and CDR2 as SVGAGI. CDR3 amino acids: CASSLGLLYSNQPQHF. The CDR3 DNA reads as TGTGCCAGCAGTTTGGGACTGTTATATAGCAATCAGCCCCAGCATTTT.

The chain carries TRBV10-3 and TRBJ1-5; D is unresolved. V shed 3 bases and J shed 5 bases, with 8 bases lying between them. CDR1 and CDR2 from the germline V gene are ENHRY and SYGVKD. This CDR3 has 13 amino acids. CDR3 DNA sequence: TGTGCCATCAGTGACGGCGGTCATCAGCCCCAGCATTTT. Amino acid sequence: CAISDGGHQPQHF.

This chain connects TRBV6-6 to TRBJ1-1; D not certain. The ends were cut back, 6 bases at V and 8 bases at J, with 10 bases in the middle. The germline CDR1 and CDR2 sequences are MNHNY and SVGAGI (reference sequence). CDR3 size: 11 residues. The CDR3 sequence: CASRSDREAFF. The DNA of the CDR3 is TGTGCCAGCAGATCGGATCGGGAAGCTTTCTTT.

V gene TRBV28 combines with J gene TRBJ2-7; possibly TRBD2 for D (5 bases). Germline-derived CDR1 and CDR2 are MDHEN and SYDVKM. The CDR3 sequence is 12 residues long. Trimming took off 8 bases at V and 6 bases at J, with 14 bases between the two ends. As DNA, the CDR3 is TGTGCCAGCGTTAAAACGGGGTTCGAGCAGTACTTC. It encodes CASVKTGFEQYF.

This clone showed up just once. V and J are TRBV27 and TRBJ1-1; D call uncertain. The CDR3 is made up of 14 amino acids. Trimming took 2 bases from V and 1 from J, leaving 8 bases between them. Looked up from germline, CDR1 is MNHEY and CDR2 is SMNVEV (reference sequence). CDR3 in amino acids: CASSLGRPNTEAFF. Here the CDR3 DNA reads TGTGCCAGCAGTTTAGGTAGGCCGAACACTGAAGCTTTCTTT.

This clone was detected only once. The chain joins TRBV6-6 to TRBJ2-5; D is perhaps TRBD1 or TRBD2 (6 bases each). Between the trimmed V and J ends, which lost 2 bases and 2 bases, there was a span of 12 bases. Germline-derived CDR1 and CDR2 are MNHNY and SVGAGI (reference sequence). This CDR3 is 15 amino acids long. Here the CDR3 DNA reads TGTGCCAGCAGTTACGGGAAGGGGGGACAAGAGACCCAGTACTTC. It specifies CASSYGKGGQETQYF.

The chain's CDR3 is CASSPTGQGGSQFF. The CDR3 coding sequence is TGTGCCAGCTCACCAACCGGACAGGGGGGTTCCCAGTTCTTC. The rearrangement joins TRBV18 to TRBJ2-1; 10 bases are a match to TRBD1. This CDR3 contains 14 residues. J lost 13 bases, V lost 2 bases, and 8 bases had no gene match. CDR1 KGHSH and CDR2 LQKENI come from the germline V gene.

This chain's CDR3 is CASSFAGVGAEQYF. CDR3 coding DNA: TGTGCCAGCAGCTTCGCAGGGGTGGGGGCCGAGCAGTACTTC. The gene calls are TRBV9 and TRBJ2-7; tentative D call: TRBD1 (6 bases). Germline-derived CDR1 and CDR2 are SGDLS and YYNGEE. The CDR3 has 14 residues. The V end lost 4 bases, the J end lost 6 bases, and 17 bases lay between the germline ends.

V gene TRBV5-6 combines with J gene TRBJ1-2, with D perhaps matching TRBD1 (5 bases). Germline V gives CDR1 SGHDT, CDR2 YYEEEE. CDR3 size: 14 residues. V lost 3 bases, J lost 8 bases, and 17 bases lay in between. This CDR3 reads CASSSRLGTHGYTF. The CDR3 region has the DNA TGTGCCAGCAGCTCCCGCTTGGGGACTCACGGCTACACCTTC.

Concerning this clone itself: The germline gene is not matched at one end of the junction; a read error may be the cause. The chain employs TRBV7-3 and TRBJ2-7, with 7 bases identical to TRBD2. This CDR3 spans 13 amino acids. Germline CDR1 is SGHTA and CDR2 is FQGTGA. CDR3 DNA: TGTGCCAGCAGCTTAGGCGGGGACTACGGGCAGTACTTC. Its translation is CASSLGGDYGQYF.

V gene TRBV27 combines with J gene TRBJ1-5; D gene unclear. The V gene lost 3 bases and the J gene lost 4 bases, with 10 bases spanning the gap. The CDR3 totals 14 residues. Per germline, CDR1 MNHEY and CDR2 SMNVEV (reference sequence). The CDR3 sequence is CASSFLGRNQPQHF. DNA of the CDR3: TGTGCCAGCAGTTTCCTCGGCAGAAATCAGCCCCAGCATTTT.

This chain joins TRBV5-8 and TRBJ1-3, with D possibly matching TRBD1 (6 bases). Trimming shortened V by 1 base and J by 3 bases, and 14 bases separated the two germline ends. Germline-derived CDR1 and CDR2 are SGHTS and YDEGEE. The CDR3 spans 16 residues. The CDR3 DNA is TGTGCCAGCAGCTTGCGGCAGGGGTTTCATGGAAACACCATATATTTT. It encodes CASSLRQGFHGNTIYF.

This chain connects TRBV28 to TRBJ2-1, with TRBD1 matching over 9 bases. Germline CDR1 reads MDHEN; CDR2 reads SYDVKM. This CDR3 contains 15 residues. With V trimmed by 3 bases and J by 9 bases, 9 bases remained unmatched. The CDR3, as DNA: TGTGCCAGCAGTTTGCTGGACAGGGGAAGGGGTGAGCAGTTCTTC. Its protein product is CASSLLDRGRGEQFF. Filled out from reference TRBV28 and TRBJ2-1, the complete variable domain reads DVKVTQSSRYLVKRTGEKVFLECVQDMDHENMFWYRQDPGLGLRLIYFSYDVKMKEKGDIPEGYSVSREKKERFSLILESASTNQTSMYLCASSLLDRGRGEQFFGPGTRLTVL.

The V call is TRBV7-9, the J call TRBJ1-1; 7 bases match TRBD1. Germline loops: CDR1 SEHNR, CDR2 FQNEAQ (reference sequence). This CDR3 contains 15 residues. V gave up 2 bases and J gave up 6 bases; unmatched junction bases: 9. The CDR3: CASSLPRQGRAEAFF. For the CDR3, the DNA is TGTGCCAGCAGCTTACCGAGACAGGGCCGGGCTGAAGCTTTCTTT. The whole variable domain, filled in from reference TRBV7-9 and TRBJ1-1, reads DTGVSQNPRHKITKRGQNVTFRCDPISEHNRLYWYRQTLGQGPEFLTYFQNEAQLEKSRLLSDRFSAERPKGSFSTLEIQRTEQGDSAMYLCASSLPRQGRAEAFFGQGTRLTVV.

The J gene is TRBJ1-2, the V gene TRBV20-1; no firm D call. Germline values: CDR1 DFQATT, CDR2 SNEGSKA (reference sequence). This CDR3 is built from 12 residues. V was pared by 3 bases and J by 4 bases, with 9 bases between. The CDR3 reads CSASRRTYGYTF. CDR3 nucleotide sequence: TGCAGTGCTAGTCGGCGGACCTATGGCTACACCTTC.

The V gene is TRBV6-1, the J gene TRBJ1-4; D possibly corresponds to TRBD1 (5 bases). V was cut by 3 bases and J by 5 bases, with 10 bases left in between. The germline V gene encodes CDR1 MNHNS and CDR2 SASEGT. CDR3 length: 14 residues. CDR3 residues: CASSERGRNEKLFF. CDR3 DNA sequence: TGTGCCAGCAGTGAGAGGGGAAGGAATGAAAAACTGTTTTTT.

The rearrangement uses TRBV6-6 and TRBJ1-4; 7 bases are shared with TRBD1. The CDR3 loop spans 15 amino acids. The V gene's germline CDR1 is MNHNY and CDR2 SVGAGI (reference sequence). The trim removed 5 bases at V and 2 bases at J, leaving 5 bases unmatched. The DNA for the CDR3 is TGTGCCAGCAGTCAAGCAGGGGGTACTAATGAAAAACTGTTTTTT. It codes for CASSQAGGTNEKLFF.

The rearrangement uses TRBV4-3 and TRBJ1-1; D call uncertain. Trimming took off 8 bases at V and 0 bases at J, with 16 bases between the two ends. There are 15 residues in the CDR3. Germline assignment: CDR1 LGHNA and CDR2 YSLEER. CDR3 DNA sequence: TGCGCCAGCCGCGCGAGCCTTTTAATGAACACTGAAGCTTTCTTT. It codes for CASRASLLMNTEAFF.

This chain uses TRBV6-2 or TRBV6-3 with TRBJ1-5, with unresolved D. Trimming removed 2 bases at V and 0 bases at J, with 8 bases between. There are 15 residues in the CDR3. The germline CDR1 and CDR2 sequences are MNHEY and SVGEGT. The CDR3 spells CASSYNLYSNQPQHF. In DNA form, the CDR3 reads TGTGCCAGCAGTTACAACCTATATAGCAATCAGCCCCAGCATTTT.

The chain links TRBV7-8 to TRBJ1-1; 7 bases fit TRBD1. The CDR3 has 15 residues. Germline loops: CDR1 SGHVS, CDR2 FQNEAQ. V was clipped by 5 bases and J by 5 bases; unmatched bases: 11. The CDR3 nucleotides read TGTGCCAGCAGCCACCAGGGGGGAGTAGGAACTGAAGCTTTCTTT. This sequence encodes CASSHQGGVGTEAFF.

CDR3 sequence: CASSLGQPNSPLHF. As DNA, the CDR3 is TGTGCCAGCAGTCTCGGGCAGCCAAATTCACCCCTCCACTTT. The chain uses TRBV14 and TRBJ1-6; D is unclear. V gave up 6 bases and J gave up 7 bases, with 13 bases separating them. Germline V gives CDR1 SGHDN, CDR2 FVKESK. This CDR3 contains 14 residues.